Listed below are T cell receptor beta chains from one sample, sequenced in a study of cytomegalovirus exposure and HLA in healthy donors. Profiled with immunoSEQ multiplex PCR; TCRdb holds only in-frame clones, not every one. In all, the sample yields about 90,000 clones. The specimen sequenced was PBMCs. Receptors were obtained from a woman in her 30s in good health and CMV-seronegative. Each CDR3 is given with its conserved first and last residue. Each record gives: J gene, D gene, V gene, CDR3 length, CDR3 protein, CDR3 DNA. D genes are given only for firm matches.

J gene: TRBJ2-5; D gene: TRBD1; V gene: TRBV7-2; CDR3 length: 15; CDR3 protein: CASSLEGGTRETQYF; CDR3 DNA: TGTGCCAGCAGCTTAGAAGGGGGCACGAGGGAGACCCAGTACTTC
J gene: TRBJ2-7; D gene: TRBD1; V gene: TRBV7-9; CDR3 length: 11; CDR3 protein: CASSSTGEQYF; CDR3 DNA: TGTGCCAGCAGCTCGACAGGGGAGCAGTACTTC
J gene: TRBJ2-3; D gene: TRBD2; V gene: TRBV6-5; CDR3 length: 14; CDR3 protein: CASSRTSGVDTQYF; CDR3 DNA: TGTGCCAGCAGTCGGACTAGCGGGGTAGATACGCAGTATTTT
J gene: TRBJ2-3; D gene: TRBD2; V gene: TRBV9; CDR3 length: 15; CDR3 protein: CASSVAGTSPDTQYF; CDR3 DNA: TGTGCCAGCAGCGTAGCCGGGACTAGCCCAGATACGCAGTATTTT
J gene: TRBJ2-5; D gene: TRBD1; V gene: TRBV4-1; CDR3 length: 15; CDR3 protein: CASSHTDRGQETQYF; CDR3 DNA: TGCGCCAGCAGTCATACGGACAGGGGGCAAGAGACCCAGTACTTC
J gene: TRBJ1-3; D gene: TRBD1; V gene: TRBV7-9; CDR3 length: 14; CDR3 protein: CASSTDRAGNTIYF; CDR3 DNA: TGTGCCAGCAGTACCGACAGGGCCGGAAACACCATATATTTT
J gene: TRBJ1-1; D gene: TRBD1; V gene: TRBV5-1; CDR3 length: 15; CDR3 protein: CASSFRQGLNTEAFF; CDR3 DNA: TGCGCCAGCAGCTTCCGACAGGGGTTGAACACTGAAGCTTTCTTT
J gene: TRBJ2-5; D gene: TRBD2; V gene: TRBV19; CDR3 length: 16; CDR3 protein: CASSIDRASGQETQYF; CDR3 DNA: TGTGCCAGTAGTATAGATCGGGCTAGCGGCCAAGAGACCCAGTACTTC
J gene: TRBJ2-1; D gene: TRBD2; V gene: TRBV5-1; CDR3 length: 17; CDR3 protein: CASSVGTSGTLWNEQFF; CDR3 DNA: TGCGCCAGCAGCGTAGGGACTAGCGGAACCTTATGGAATGAGCAGTTCTTC
J gene: TRBJ2-5; D gene: NA; V gene: TRBV6-5; CDR3 length: 9; CDR3 protein: CAGRETQYF; CDR3 DNA: TGTGCCGGGAGAGAGACCCAGTACTTC
J gene: TRBJ2-2; D gene: TRBD2; V gene: TRBV5-6; CDR3 length: 17; CDR3 protein: CASSLAVLAGAGGELFF; CDR3 DNA: TGTGCCAGCAGCTTGGCGGTCCTAGCGGGAGCGGGCGGGGAGCTGTTTTTT
J gene: TRBJ2-7; D gene: NA; V gene: TRBV27; CDR3 length: 14; CDR3 protein: CASSSSPTGYEQYF; CDR3 DNA: TGTGCCAGCAGTTCCTCACCGACAGGCTACGAGCAGTACTTC
J gene: TRBJ1-1; D gene: NA; V gene: TRBV6-6; CDR3 length: 14; CDR3 protein: CASSRDSLGPEAFF; CDR3 DNA: TGTGCCAGCAGTAGGGACTCCCTCGGCCCTGAAGCTTTCTTT
J gene: TRBJ2-3; D gene: TRBD2; V gene: TRBV6-1; CDR3 length: 17; CDR3 protein: CASSGELAGGPPDTQYF; CDR3 DNA: TGTGCCAGCAGTGGAGAGCTAGCGGGAGGGCCTCCAGATACGCAGTATTTT
J gene: TRBJ2-3; D gene: NA; V gene: TRBV11-2; CDR3 length: 14; CDR3 protein: CASSLVGNTDTQYF; CDR3 DNA: TGTGCCAGCAGCTTAGTCGGGAACACAGATACGCAGTATTTT
J gene: TRBJ2-1; D gene: NA; V gene: TRBV7-3; CDR3 length: 15; CDR3 protein: CASSPSRTPYNEQFF; CDR3 DNA: TGTGCCAGCAGCCCTAGCAGGACCCCCTACAATGAGCAGTTCTTC
J gene: TRBJ1-3; D gene: TRBD1; V gene: TRBV11-2; CDR3 length: 15; CDR3 protein: CASSQLPGQGNTIYF; CDR3 DNA: TGTGCCAGCAGCCAACTTCCGGGACAGGGAAACACCATATATTTT
J gene: TRBJ1-1; D gene: NA; V gene: TRBV5-1; CDR3 length: 18; CDR3 protein: CASSPGEYREGGDTEAFF; CDR3 DNA: TGCGCCAGCAGCCCGGGAGAATACAGGGAGGGGGGGGACACTGAAGCTTTCTTT
J gene: TRBJ2-7; D gene: TRBD1; V gene: TRBV5-1; CDR3 length: 13; CDR3 protein: CASRTGSSYEQYF; CDR3 DNA: TGCGCCAGCAGGACAGGGAGTTCCTACGAGCAGTACTTC
J gene: TRBJ2-7; D gene: NA; V gene: TRBV5-1; CDR3 length: 15; CDR3 protein: CASSRGTGQSYEQYF; CDR3 DNA: TGCGCCAGCAGCCGGGGGACGGGACAGAGCTACGAGCAGTACTTC
J gene: TRBJ1-5; D gene: NA; V gene: TRBV2; CDR3 length: 14; CDR3 protein: CASSETTVNQPQHF; CDR3 DNA: TGTGCCAGCAGCGAAACGACAGTCAATCAGCCCCAGCATTTT
J gene: TRBJ2-6; D gene: NA; V gene: TRBV7-3; CDR3 length: 13; CDR3 protein: CASSLGGANVLTF; CDR3 DNA: TGTGCCAGCAGCTTAGGCGGGGCCAACGTCCTGACTTTC
J gene: TRBJ2-1; D gene: TRBD2; V gene: TRBV19; CDR3 length: 15; CDR3 protein: CASSPSGSTGNEQFF; CDR3 DNA: TGTGCCAGTAGCCCTAGCGGGAGTACTGGGAATGAGCAGTTCTTC
J gene: TRBJ1-1; D gene: NA; V gene: TRBV28; CDR3 length: 14; CDR3 protein: CASSSPGGSTEAFF; CDR3 DNA: TGTGCCAGCAGTTCACCGGGGGGATCGACTGAAGCTTTCTTT
J gene: TRBJ1-1; D gene: NA; V gene: TRBV18; CDR3 length: 14; CDR3 protein: CASSLSTEYTEAFF; CDR3 DNA: TGTGCCAGCTCACTGTCCACAGAATACACTGAAGCTTTCTTT
J gene: TRBJ2-6; D gene: NA; V gene: TRBV5-6; CDR3 length: 18; CDR3 protein: CASSLESLLGSGANVLTF; CDR3 DNA: TGTGCCAGCAGCTTGGAATCCCTTCTAGGCTCTGGGGCCAACGTCCTGACTTTC
J gene: TRBJ2-7; D gene: NA; V gene: TRBV4-1; CDR3 length: 14; CDR3 protein: CASSQFDRTYEQYF; CDR3 DNA: TGCGCCAGCAGCCAATTTGACAGAACCTACGAGCAGTACTTC
J gene: TRBJ2-3; D gene: TRBD2; V gene: TRBV28; CDR3 length: 14; CDR3 protein: CASSLAGGPDTQYF; CDR3 DNA: TGTGCCAGCAGCCTAGCGGGAGGGCCGGATACGCAGTATTTT
J gene: TRBJ1-1; D gene: NA; V gene: TRBV14; CDR3 length: 13; CDR3 protein: CASSSWGHTEAFF; CDR3 DNA: TGCGCCAGCAGCTCCTGGGGGCACACTGAAGCTTTCTTT
J gene: TRBJ1-2; D gene: NA; V gene: TRBV21-1; CDR3 length: 18; CDR3 protein: CASSKVLPGGAQSYGYTF; CDR3 DNA: TGTGCCAGCAGCAAAGTCCTCCCCGGGGGGGCGCAGAGCTATGGCTACACCTTC
J gene: TRBJ1-1; D gene: NA; V gene: TRBV28; CDR3 length: 14; CDR3 protein: CASRKAGEYTEAFF; CDR3 DNA: TGTGCCAGCAGGAAGGCAGGGGAGTACACTGAAGCTTTCTTT
J gene: TRBJ1-2; D gene: TRBD1; V gene: TRBV29-1; CDR3 length: 15; CDR3 protein: CSAVIRDRGIYGYTF; CDR3 DNA: TGCAGCGCGGTGATCCGGGACAGGGGGATCTATGGCTACACCTTC
J gene: TRBJ2-2; D gene: TRBD2; V gene: TRBV28; CDR3 length: 16; CDR3 protein: CASSTSGTSVAGELFF; CDR3 DNA: TGTGCCAGCAGTACGTCCGGGACTAGCGTAGCCGGGGAGCTGTTTTTT
J gene: TRBJ1-1; D gene: NA; V gene: TRBV28; CDR3 length: 12; CDR3 protein: CASRSGVIEAFF; CDR3 DNA: TGTGCCAGCAGATCCGGGGTAATAGAAGCTTTCTTT
J gene: TRBJ2-6; D gene: NA; V gene: TRBV4-1; CDR3 length: 15; CDR3 protein: CASSQSDSWANVLTF; CDR3 DNA: TGCGCCAGCAGCCAATCAGACAGCTGGGCCAACGTCCTGACTTTC
J gene: TRBJ1-1; D gene: TRBD1; V gene: TRBV28; CDR3 length: 13; CDR3 protein: CASQTGGIAEAFF; CDR3 DNA: TGTGCCAGCCAAACAGGGGGGATCGCTGAAGCTTTCTTT
J gene: TRBJ2-7; D gene: TRBD2; V gene: TRBV4-2; CDR3 length: 15; CDR3 protein: CASSPSERDWSEQYF; CDR3 DNA: TGTGCCAGCAGCCCGTCCGAGCGGGATTGGTCCGAGCAGTACTTC
J gene: TRBJ1-2; D gene: TRBD1; V gene: TRBV19; CDR3 length: 15; CDR3 protein: CASSTNRQGAGGYTF; CDR3 DNA: TGTGCCAGTAGCACCAACCGACAGGGGGCTGGTGGCTACACCTTC
J gene: TRBJ1-4; D gene: NA; V gene: TRBV5-1; CDR3 length: 15; CDR3 protein: CASSANRVANEKLFF; CDR3 DNA: TGCGCCAGCAGCGCAAACAGGGTAGCTAATGAAAAACTGTTTTTT
J gene: TRBJ2-7; D gene: NA; V gene: TRBV7-9; CDR3 length: 12; CDR3 protein: CASTRAGYEQYF; CDR3 DNA: TGTGCCAGCACCAGGGCCGGCTACGAGCAGTACTTC
J gene: TRBJ1-6; D gene: TRBD1; V gene: TRBV11-2; CDR3 length: 16; CDR3 protein: CASSFDRGLYNSPLHF; CDR3 DNA: TGTGCCAGCAGCTTCGACAGGGGGCTATATAATTCACCCCTCCACTTT
J gene: TRBJ2-7; D gene: TRBD1; V gene: TRBV23-1; CDR3 length: 16; CDR3 protein: CASANSGTGVFYEQYF; CDR3 DNA: TGCGCCAGCGCAAACTCCGGGACAGGGGTTTTCTACGAGCAGTACTTC
J gene: TRBJ2-3; D gene: TRBD2; V gene: TRBV30; CDR3 length: 14; CDR3 protein: CVLAGRLSTDTQYF; CDR3 DNA: TGTGTATTAGCGGGGCGTCTGAGCACAGATACGCAGTATTTT
J gene: TRBJ2-7; D gene: TRBD1; V gene: TRBV11-2; CDR3 length: 16; CDR3 protein: CASSLNAGTGLHEQYF; CDR3 DNA: TGTGCCAGCAGCTTAAACGCCGGGACAGGGCTCCACGAGCAGTACTTC
J gene: TRBJ2-7; D gene: NA; V gene: TRBV19; CDR3 length: 14; CDR3 protein: CASSVRDTNYEQYF; CDR3 DNA: TGTGCCAGTAGTGTCCGGGACACTAACTACGAGCAGTACTTC
J gene: TRBJ2-3; D gene: TRBD2; V gene: TRBV4-1; CDR3 length: 17; CDR3 protein: CASSQERSGRNTDTQYF; CDR3 DNA: TGCGCCAGCAGCCAAGAAAGAAGCGGGAGGAACACAGATACGCAGTATTTT
J gene: TRBJ1-1; D gene: NA; V gene: TRBV28; CDR3 length: 14; CDR3 protein: CASMVGGIDTEAFF; CDR3 DNA: TGTGCCAGCATGGTGGGCGGGATTGACACTGAAGCTTTCTTT
J gene: TRBJ1-5; D gene: TRBD1; V gene: TRBV27; CDR3 length: 15; CDR3 protein: CASSSKTGGNQPQHF; CDR3 DNA: TGTGCCAGCAGTTCAAAGACAGGGGGTAATCAGCCCCAGCATTTT
J gene: TRBJ1-2; D gene: NA; V gene: TRBV5-6; CDR3 length: 13; CDR3 protein: CASSKPGAYGYTF; CDR3 DNA: TGTGCCAGCAGCAAGCCAGGGGCCTATGGCTACACCTTC
J gene: TRBJ2-4; D gene: TRBD1; V gene: TRBV11-3; CDR3 length: 15; CDR3 protein: CASSFQGAGKNIQYF; CDR3 DNA: TGTGCCAGCAGTTTTCAGGGGGCAGGCAAAAACATTCAGTACTTC
J gene: TRBJ1-1; D gene: NA; V gene: TRBV6-5; CDR3 length: 16; CDR3 protein: CASSYSSPRGNTEAFF; CDR3 DNA: TGTGCCAGCAGTTACTCTAGCCCCAGAGGGAACACTGAAGCTTTCTTT
J gene: TRBJ1-1; D gene: TRBD1; V gene: TRBV5-5; CDR3 length: 16; CDR3 protein: CASSRGGLTGPTEAFF; CDR3 DNA: TGTGCCAGCAGCCGGGGTGGATTGACAGGGCCCACTGAAGCTTTCTTT
J gene: TRBJ1-4; D gene: NA; V gene: TRBV18; CDR3 length: 13; CDR3 protein: CASSPGPEEKLFF; CDR3 DNA: TGTGCCAGCTCACCGGGGCCGGAGGAAAAACTGTTTTTT
J gene: TRBJ1-5; D gene: NA; V gene: TRBV19; CDR3 length: 16; CDR3 protein: CASSIGQRYSNQPQHF; CDR3 DNA: TGTGCCAGTAGTATTGGACAGCGTTATAGCAATCAGCCCCAGCATTTT
J gene: TRBJ1-6; D gene: NA; V gene: TRBV5-1; CDR3 length: 12; CDR3 protein: CASTSGTSVFHF; CDR3 DNA: TGCGCCAGCACCAGCGGGACCTCTGTTTTCCACTTT
J gene: TRBJ2-6; D gene: NA; V gene: TRBV7-6; CDR3 length: 15; CDR3 protein: CASSGRVSGANVLTF; CDR3 DNA: TGTGCCAGCAGCGGCAGGGTTTCTGGGGCCAACGTCCTGACTTTC
J gene: TRBJ2-1; D gene: TRBD1; V gene: TRBV19; CDR3 length: 14; CDR3 protein: CASTRNRGYNEQFF; CDR3 DNA: TGTGCCAGTACTAGAAACAGGGGTTACAATGAGCAGTTCTTC
J gene: TRBJ1-4; D gene: TRBD1; V gene: TRBV28; CDR3 length: 18; CDR3 protein: CASITGGGGSTTNEKLFF; CDR3 DNA: TGTGCCAGCATCACAGGGGGAGGAGGCAGTACGACTAATGAAAAACTGTTTTTT
J gene: TRBJ2-7; D gene: TRBD2; V gene: TRBV28; CDR3 length: 13; CDR3 protein: CASSSSGRTPPYF; CDR3 DNA: TGTGCCAGCAGTTCCAGCGGGAGGACCCCTCCGTACTTC
J gene: TRBJ2-3; D gene: TRBD2; V gene: TRBV5-1; CDR3 length: 21; CDR3 protein: CASSLGLGSGRPRRGTDTQYF; CDR3 DNA: TGCGCCAGCAGCTTGGGCCTGGGTAGCGGGAGGCCTCGGAGAGGCACAGATACGCAGTATTTT